This T cell receptor beta chain was documented in a study of blood T cell repertoires in COVID-19. Study summary: Acute and convalescent COVID-19 specimens originated in the United States, Italy and Spain. T cells, B-cell-depleted T cells, or PBMCs provided the cDNA or gDNA that served as material.

Those enrolled in Seattle joined during active infection and were followed longitudinally afterward. As originally analysed: Amplification of reference gene primers provided the estimated nucleated cell counts. TCRdb's table, derived via immunoSEQ multiplex PCR, lists solely in-frame clones and lacks some. V and J calls plus clone size are reproduced from that table; the DNA served to infer D and trimming. The profile shows some 240,000 clones, about four fifths of them singletons. The V and J ends lost 3 bases and 4 bases, in that order; junction bases with no gene match: 2. The CDR3 spans 13 residues. Per the germline V gene, CDR1 is GTSNPN and CDR2 is SVGIG (reference sequence).

The clonotype originates from a woman aged 80 or older with COVID-19, enrolled during active disease. The chain joins TRBV30 to TRBJ2-1; 8 bases agree with TRBD2. Sequencing input: peripheral blood. CDR3 residues: CAWSGTRYNEQFF. Here the CDR3 DNA reads TGTGCCTGGAGCGGGACTAGATACAATGAGCAGTTCTTC.